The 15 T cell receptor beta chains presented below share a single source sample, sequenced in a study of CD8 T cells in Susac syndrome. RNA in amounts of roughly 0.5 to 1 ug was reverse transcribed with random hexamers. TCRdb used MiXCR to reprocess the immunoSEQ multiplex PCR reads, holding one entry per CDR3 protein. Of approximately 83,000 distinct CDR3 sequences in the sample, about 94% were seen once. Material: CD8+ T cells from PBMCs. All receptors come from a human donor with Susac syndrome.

This CDR3 reads CATSDEDRGHTGELFF. In DNA form, the CDR3 reads TGTGCCACCAGTGATGAGGACAGGGGACACACCGGGGAGCTGTTTTTT. The chain couples TRBV24-1 to TRBJ2-2; 9 positions agree with TRBD1. This CDR3 is built from 16 residues. Germline CDR1 and CDR2: KGHDR and SFDVKD. The trim removed 3 bases at V and 3 bases at J, leaving 4 bases unmatched.

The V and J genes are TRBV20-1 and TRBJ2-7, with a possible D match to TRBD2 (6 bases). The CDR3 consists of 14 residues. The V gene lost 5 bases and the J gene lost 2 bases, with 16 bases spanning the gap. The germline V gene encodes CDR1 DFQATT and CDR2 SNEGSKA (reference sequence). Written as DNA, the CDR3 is TGCAGTGCTGAGTCTACGGGACTTCCCTACGAGCAGTACTTC. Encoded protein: CSAESTGLPYEQYF.

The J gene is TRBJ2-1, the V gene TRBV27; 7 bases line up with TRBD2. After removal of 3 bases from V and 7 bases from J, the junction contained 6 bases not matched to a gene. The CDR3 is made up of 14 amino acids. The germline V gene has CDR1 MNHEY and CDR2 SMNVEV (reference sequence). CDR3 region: CASSFAGVRNEQFF. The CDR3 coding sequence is TGTGCCAGCAGTTTTGCGGGAGTTCGGAATGAGCAGTTCTTC.

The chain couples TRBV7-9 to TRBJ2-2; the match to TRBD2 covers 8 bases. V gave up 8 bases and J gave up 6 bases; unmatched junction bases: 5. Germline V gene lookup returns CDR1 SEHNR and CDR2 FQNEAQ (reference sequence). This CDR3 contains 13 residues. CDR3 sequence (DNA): TGTGCCAGCTCGCGGGAGGACTCCGGGGAGCTGTTTTTT. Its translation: CASSREDSGELFF.

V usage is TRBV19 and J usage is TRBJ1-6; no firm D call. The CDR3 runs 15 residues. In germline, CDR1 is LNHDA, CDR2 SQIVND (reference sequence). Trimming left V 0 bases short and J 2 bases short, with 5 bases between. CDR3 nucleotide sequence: TGTGCCAGTAGTATAGACACCGCCTATAATTCACCCCTCCACTTT. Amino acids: CASSIDTAYNSPLHF.

The CDR3 region has the DNA TGCAGTGCTGCCCAGGTCGGACCCCACAATGAGCAGTTCTTC. As protein: CSAAQVGPHNEQFF. The V and J genes are TRBV20-1 and TRBJ2-1; no clear D. The CDR3 totals 14 residues. CDR1 and CDR2 from the germline V gene are DFQATT and SNEGSKA (reference sequence). Trimming took off 5 bases at V and 5 bases at J, with 16 bases between the two ends.

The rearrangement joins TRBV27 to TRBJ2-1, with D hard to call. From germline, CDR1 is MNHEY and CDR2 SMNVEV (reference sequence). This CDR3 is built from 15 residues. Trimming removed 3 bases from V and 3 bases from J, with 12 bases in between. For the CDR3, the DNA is TGTGCCAGCAGTTTTTCTGGCGGAAGCTACAATGAGCAGTTCTTC. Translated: CASSFSGGSYNEQFF.

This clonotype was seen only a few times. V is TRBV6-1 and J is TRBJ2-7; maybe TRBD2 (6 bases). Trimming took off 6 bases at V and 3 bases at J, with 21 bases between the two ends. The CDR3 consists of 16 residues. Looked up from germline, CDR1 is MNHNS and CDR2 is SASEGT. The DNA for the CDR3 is TGTGCCAGCAGCCCAAATCTTGGGAGGACGGTCTACGAGCAGTACTTC. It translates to CASSPNLGRTVYEQYF.

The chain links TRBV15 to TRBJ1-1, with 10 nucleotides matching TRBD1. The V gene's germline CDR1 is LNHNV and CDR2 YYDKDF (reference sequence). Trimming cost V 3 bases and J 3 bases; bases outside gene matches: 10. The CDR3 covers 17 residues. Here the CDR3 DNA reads TGTGCCACCAGCAGGAGGACAGGGGGGGCGTGGGACACTGAAGCTTTCTTT. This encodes CATSRRTGGAWDTEAFF.

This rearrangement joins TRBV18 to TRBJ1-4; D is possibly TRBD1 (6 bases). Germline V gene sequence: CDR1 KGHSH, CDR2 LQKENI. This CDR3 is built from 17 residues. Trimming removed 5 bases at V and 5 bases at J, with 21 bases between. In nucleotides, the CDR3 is TGTGCCAGCTCATCTCAACCCCTGACAGGCCCAAATGAAAAACTGTTTTTT. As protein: CASSSQPLTGPNEKLFF.

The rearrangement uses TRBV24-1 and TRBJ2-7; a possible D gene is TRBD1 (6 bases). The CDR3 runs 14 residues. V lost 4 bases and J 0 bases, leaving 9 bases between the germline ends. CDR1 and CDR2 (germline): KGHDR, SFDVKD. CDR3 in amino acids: CATSDRDNSYEQYF. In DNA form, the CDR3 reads TGTGCCACCAGTGACCGGGACAACTCCTACGAGCAGTACTTC.

CDR3 in amino acids: CASSQGLAIYEQYF. In nucleotides, the CDR3 is TGCGCCAGCAGCCAAGGACTAGCGATCTACGAGCAGTACTTC. The genes are TRBV4-3 and TRBJ2-7; 8 bases agree with TRBD2. The CDR3 length is 14 residues. Germline assignment: CDR1 LGHNA and CDR2 YSLEER. J lost 3 bases, V lost 1 base, and 2 bases had no gene match.

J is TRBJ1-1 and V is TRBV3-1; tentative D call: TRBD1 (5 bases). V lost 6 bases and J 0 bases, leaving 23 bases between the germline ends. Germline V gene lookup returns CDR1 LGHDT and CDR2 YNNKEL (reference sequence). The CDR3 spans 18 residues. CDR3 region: CASSPIPRERELNTEAFF. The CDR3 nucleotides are TGTGCCAGCAGTCCGATACCCAGGGAAAGAGAGTTGAACACTGAAGCTTTCTTT.

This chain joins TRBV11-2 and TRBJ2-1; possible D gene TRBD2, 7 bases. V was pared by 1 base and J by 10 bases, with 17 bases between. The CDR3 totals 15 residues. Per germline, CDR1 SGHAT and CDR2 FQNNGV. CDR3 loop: CASSLAGGLPKEQFF. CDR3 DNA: TGTGCCAGCAGCTTAGCGGGGGGCCTCCCCAAGGAGCAGTTCTTC. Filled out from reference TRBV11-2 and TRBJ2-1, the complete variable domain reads EAGVAQSPRYKIIEKRQSVAFWCNPISGHATLYWYQQILGQGPKLLIQFQNNGVVDDSQLPKDRFSAERLKGVDSTLKIQPAKLEDSAVYLCASSLAGGLPKEQFFGPGTRLTVL.

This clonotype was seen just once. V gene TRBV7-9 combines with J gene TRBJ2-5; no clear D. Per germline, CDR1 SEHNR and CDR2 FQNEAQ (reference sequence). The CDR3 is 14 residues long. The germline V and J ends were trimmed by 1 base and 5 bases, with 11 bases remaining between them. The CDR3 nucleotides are TGTGCCAGCAGCTTAGTTCTGGGTATGGAGACCCAGTACTTC. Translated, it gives CASSLVLGMETQYF.